These 11 T cell receptor beta chains came from one sample sequenced in a study of blood T cell repertoires in COVID-19. TCRdb's copy holds only in-frame clones and misses some; the assay was immunoSEQ multiplex PCR. The table includes fewer than 400,000 clones, less than 85% detected once. Sample: peripheral blood. Source of these receptors: a woman aged 18-35 years with acute or convalescent COVID-19.

This chain uses TRBV19 with TRBJ2-1, with D possibly being TRBD2 (5 bases). V lost 0 bases to trimming and J lost 2 bases, with 14 bases between them. Germline-derived CDR1 and CDR2 are LNHDA and SQIVND (reference sequence). The CDR3 length is 17 residues. The CDR3 loop reads CASSIDNVGVAYNEQFF. CDR3 bases: TGTGCCAGTAGTATAGATAATGTGGGAGTCGCCTACAATGAGCAGTTCTTC.

V and J are TRBV18 and TRBJ1-6; D remains unclear. The CDR3 loop spans 12 amino acids. Germline CDR1 and CDR2: KGHSH and LQKENI. Trimming took 2 bases from V and 9 from J, leaving 5 bases between them. The CDR3 DNA reads TGTGCCAGCTCACCAGGAGGTTCACCCCTCCACTTT. It translates to CASSPGGSPLHF.

As to this clone: Other nucleotide sequences from this sample produce the same CDR3. The chain has TRBV7-3 and TRBJ2-5, with 8 bases lining up with TRBD1. Unmatched junction bases numbered 4, after V lost 5 bases and J lost 5 bases. Germline-derived CDR1 and CDR2 are SGHTA and FQGTGA. This CDR3 region has 13 residues. For the CDR3, the DNA is TGTGCCAGCAGCCAGGGGGCCGGTGAGACCCAGTACTTC. This translates into CASSQGAGETQYF. Full variable domain (remainder filled in from reference TRBV7-3 and TRBJ2-5): GAGVSQTPSNKVTEKGKYVELRCDPISGHTALYWYRQSLGQGPEFLIYFQGTGAADDSGLPNDRFFAVRPEGSVSTLKIQRTERGDSAVYLCASSQGAGETQYFGPGTRLLVL.

The V gene is TRBV7-9, the J gene TRBJ2-1; possibly TRBD2 for D (5 bases). V was cut by 6 bases and J by 7 bases, with 10 bases left in between. Germline V CDR1 and CDR2: SEHNR, FQNEAQ (reference sequence). CDR3 size: 12 residues. CDR3 nucleotide sequence: TGTGCCAGCAGTTCCACGGGAAATGAGCAGTTCTTC. As protein: CASSSTGNEQFF. The whole variable domain, filled in from reference TRBV7-9 and TRBJ2-1, reads DTGVSQNPRHKITKRGQNVTFRCDPISEHNRLYWYRQTLGQGPEFLTYFQNEAQLEKSRLLSDRFSAERPKGSFSTLEIQRTEQGDSAMYLCASSSTGNEQFFGPGTRLTVL.

The gene calls are TRBV5-6 and TRBJ1-2; TRBD1 matches 9 bases. CDR1 SGHDT and CDR2 YYEEEE come from the germline V gene. Trimming at V came to 3 bases and at J to 8 bases, leaving 8 bases not matched to a gene. The CDR3 totals 14 residues. CDR3 amino acids: CASSSGTGLGGYTF. The CDR3 DNA follows: TGTGCCAGCAGCTCCGGGACAGGGTTGGGCGGCTACACCTTC. The full variable domain, rest sourced from reference TRBV5-6 and TRBJ1-2, is DAGVTQSPTHLIKTRGQQVTLRCSPKSGHDTVSWYQQALGQGPQFIFQYYEEEERQRGNFPDRFSGHQFPNYSSELNVNALLLGDSALYLCASSSGTGLGGYTFGSGTRLTVV.

The V call is TRBV19, the J call TRBJ1-1; 7 bases agree with TRBD1. CDR3 length: 16 amino acids. Trimming removed 6 bases from V and 0 bases from J; junction bases left unmatched: 10. CDR1 is LNHDA, CDR2 SQIVND, per germline (reference sequence). CDR3 coding DNA: TGTGCCAGTAGGAGAGGGGACAGAGAAATGAACACTGAAGCTTTCTTT. Its protein product is CASRRGDREMNTEAFF.

The chain employs TRBV12-3 or TRBV12-4 and TRBJ1-2; unclear D gene. The CDR3 extends over 12 amino acids. Trimming took 3 bases from V and 8 from J, leaving 10 bases between them. The CDR3 protein is CASSFGGNGYTF. In nucleotides, the CDR3 is TGTGCCAGCAGTTTTGGCGGGAACGGCTACACCTTC.

This clone has only a few counts. The V and J genes are TRBV30 and TRBJ1-5, with 9 bases aligning to TRBD1. Unmatched junction bases numbered 2, after V lost 5 bases and J lost 3 bases. CDR1 and CDR2 from the germline V gene are GTSNPN and SVGIG (reference sequence). This CDR3 contains 13 residues. The CDR3 nucleotides are TGTGCCTGGGGGGACAGGGACAATCAGCCCCAGCATTTT. It encodes CAWGDRDNQPQHF.

On this clone itself: Within the sample, other DNA sequences also encode this same CDR3. The gene calls are TRBV19 and TRBJ1-1, with D perhaps TRBD1 (6 bases). The CDR3 is made up of 13 amino acids. Germline V lookup: CDR1 LNHDA, CDR2 SQIVND (reference sequence). Trimming removed 5 bases from V and 1 base from J, with 8 bases in between. The CDR3: CASSVQGNTEAFF. The CDR3 DNA follows: TGTGCCAGTAGTGTACAGGGGAACACTGAAGCTTTCTTT.

This chain connects TRBV9 to TRBJ2-1; 14 bases match TRBD2. The CDR3 contains 20 residues. Trimming cost V 4 bases and J 6 bases; bases outside gene matches: 18. The V gene's germline CDR1 is SGDLS and CDR2 YYNGEE. The CDR3 sequence is CASSHRWGTSGRSGPNEQFF. In nucleotides, the CDR3 is TGTGCCAGCAGCCATAGATGGGGGACTAGCGGGAGATCGGGGCCCAATGAGCAGTTCTTC.

The chain carries TRBV12-3 or TRBV12-4 and TRBJ2-3; possibly TRBD2 for D (5 bases). V lost 5 bases, J lost 5 bases, and 8 bases lay in between. The CDR3 extends over 12 amino acids. The CDR3 nucleotides are TGTGCCAGCAGTCCTGGAGGAGATACGCAGTATTTT. It translates to CASSPGGDTQYF.